The 17 T cell receptor beta chains reported below all come from one sample, sequenced in a study of T cell responses to AZD1222 COVID-19 vaccine. TCRdb's copy holds only in-frame clones and misses some; the assay was immunoSEQ multiplex PCR. Found here are fewer than 90,000 clones, just over 85% of them singletons; the top ten hold 5.6%. The sequenced sample was peripheral blood, obtained 28 days after the second AZD1222 dose. The receptor source for this set is an adult who received the AZD1222 COVID-19 vaccine.

This chain connects TRBV7-6 to TRBJ2-1; 10 nucleotides align to TRBD2. The CDR3 spans 16 residues. The V segment lost 2 bases and the J segment 9 bases; nucleotides outside the gene matches: 10. Germline V gives CDR1 SGHVS, CDR2 FNYEAQ. CDR3 protein: CASSLLEREGRGEQFF. CDR3 bases: TGTGCCAGCAGCTTACTGGAGCGGGAGGGCCGGGGTGAGCAGTTCTTC.

CDR3 in DNA: TGTGCCAGTAGTAACGAGGGGCGGGACACTGAAGCTTTCTTT. Translated, it gives CASSNEGRDTEAFF. The V gene is TRBV19, the J gene TRBJ1-1; a weak D match, TRBD1 (5 bases). V dropped 4 bases and J dropped 3 bases, with 12 bases sitting between them. Germline loops: CDR1 LNHDA, CDR2 SQIVND (reference sequence). The CDR3 loop spans 14 amino acids.

The chain uses TRBV19 and TRBJ2-3, with 10 bases aligning to TRBD2. Germline loops: CDR1 LNHDA, CDR2 SQIVND (reference sequence). The CDR3 extends over 15 amino acids. After removal of 6 bases from V and 2 bases from J, the junction contained 5 bases not matched to a gene. CDR3 nucleotide sequence: TGTGCCAGTAGCCTAACTAGCGGGGTCACAGATACGCAGTATTTT. It encodes CASSLTSGVTDTQYF.

This sequence joins TRBV20-1 and TRBJ2-3; 7 bases match TRBD1. Germline values: CDR1 DFQATT, CDR2 SNEGSKA (reference sequence). The CDR3 sequence is 14 residues long. J was trimmed by 5 bases and V by 3 bases; bases with no gene match: 8. The CDR3, as DNA: TGCAGTGCTAGTTTGGGCCAGGGGGTAGATACGCAGTATTTT. Translated, it gives CSASLGQGVDTQYF.

J is TRBJ2-7 and V is TRBV9; 8 bases line up with TRBD1. The ends lost 1 base at V and 6 bases at J; junction bases unmatched: 12. Germline lookup yields CDR1 SGDLS and CDR2 YYNGEE. CDR3 length equals 16 residues. In DNA, the CDR3 is TGTGCCAGCAGCGTACTTTCTGGACAGGGTCCCGGCGAGCAGTACTTC. Translating gives CASSVLSGQGPGEQYF. The full variable domain, in which reference TRBV9 and TRBJ2-7 provide the parts outside the CDR3, is DSGVTQTPKHLITATGQRVTLRCSPRSGDLSVYWYQQSLDQGLQFLIQYYNGEERAKGNILERFSAQQFPDLHSELNLSSLELGDSALYFCASSVLSGQGPGEQYFGPGTRLTVT.

V and J are TRBV6-6 and TRBJ2-2; the match to TRBD1 covers 8 bases. Per germline, CDR1 MNHNY and CDR2 SVGAGI (reference sequence). The J segment lost 6 bases and the V segment lost 7 bases, leaving 7 bases of the junction unmatched. This CDR3 region has 14 residues. The DNA of the CDR3 is TGTGCCAGCATTACGGGACAGGAGGCCGGGGAGCTGTTTTTT. Protein: CASITGQEAGELFF.

This chain uses TRBV5-1 with TRBJ2-5, with 7 bases lining up with TRBD2. With V trimmed by 3 bases and J by 4 bases, 9 bases remained unmatched. The length of the CDR3 is 15 residues. Germline CDR1 and CDR2: SGHRS and YFSETQ. CDR3 coding DNA: TGCGCCAGCAGCTGGGTGGGGGAGGGCCGAGAGACCCAGTACTTC. It yields the protein CASSWVGEGRETQYF.

This clone was counted a few times. The chain combines TRBV19 with TRBJ1-4; a weak D match, TRBD1 (5 bases). Trimming removed 2 bases at V and 14 bases at J, with 15 bases between. The CDR3 runs to 13 residues. Per germline, CDR1 LNHDA and CDR2 SQIVND (reference sequence). As DNA, the CDR3 is TGTGCCAGTAGTATAAGGCGGACAACCAGCCTGTTTTTT. It translates to CASSIRRTTSLFF.

This rearrangement joins TRBV28 to TRBJ1-3, with TRBD1 identical over 8 bases. V gave up 6 bases and J gave up 6 bases; unmatched junction bases: 7. Germline CDR1 and CDR2: MDHEN and SYDVKM. The CDR3 has 14 amino acids. The CDR3 is CASRSGGEINTIYF. The DNA for the CDR3 is TGTGCCAGCAGATCAGGGGGCGAGATAAACACCATATATTTT.

This clone has a single count. The chain is built from TRBV4-1 and TRBJ1-2; D gene unclear. Germline V CDR1 and CDR2: MGHRA, YSYEKL. V was trimmed by 4 bases and J by 7 bases, leaving 13 bases between them. This CDR3 region has 13 residues. The CDR3 DNA is TGCGCCAGCAGCCCCCTCTCCGGGGTTGGCTACACCTTC. It encodes CASSPLSGVGYTF.

The rearrangement links TRBV7-9 to TRBJ2-2; D call uncertain. CDR1 and CDR2 from the germline V gene are SEHNR and FQNEAQ (reference sequence). The CDR3 has 16 amino acids. V lost 6 bases and J 4 bases, leaving 18 bases between the germline ends. The CDR3 here is CASRPRYTFSTGELFF. Written as DNA, the CDR3 is TGTGCCAGCAGGCCCCGCTACACCTTTTCCACCGGGGAGCTGTTTTTT.

CDR3 DNA sequence: TGTGCCAGCAGCCCGGAAAGCAATCAGCCCCAGCATTTT. Translated, it gives CASSPESNQPQHF. The chain recombines TRBV7-9 with TRBJ1-5, with D unresolved. Germline loops: CDR1 SEHNR, CDR2 FQNEAQ (reference sequence). The CDR3 runs 13 residues. V lost 5 bases to trimming and J lost 1 base, with 6 bases between them.

The chain uses TRBV5-4 and TRBJ1-2; 7 nucleotides match TRBD1. CDR1 SGHNT and CDR2 YYREEE come from the germline V gene (reference sequence). This CDR3 is 16 amino acids long. V shed 0 bases and J 7 bases; nucleotides not matched to a gene: 12. CDR3 sequence reads: CASSLASTGIASGYTF. The CDR3 DNA sequence: TGTGCCAGCAGCTTGGCCTCGACAGGGATCGCGAGTGGCTACACCTTC.

This clone was detected only a few times. The chain is built from TRBV28 and TRBJ1-6, with 7 nucleotides matching TRBD1. Per germline, CDR1 MDHEN and CDR2 SYDVKM. This CDR3 spans 16 amino acids. With V trimmed by 3 bases and J by 7 bases, 9 bases remained unmatched. The CDR3 sequence: CASSFGGQFYNSPLHF. CDR3 nucleotide sequence: TGTGCCAGCAGTTTTGGGGGACAGTTTTACAATTCACCCCTCCACTTT.

The CDR3 loop reads CASSFMGDTQYF. The CDR3 coding sequence is TGCGCCAGCAGCTTCATGGGAGATACGCAGTATTTT. V usage is TRBV5-1 and J usage is TRBJ2-3; D not resolved. Germline V gives CDR1 SGHRS, CDR2 YFSETQ. The ends were cut back, 2 bases at V and 5 bases at J, with 6 bases in the middle. The CDR3 totals 12 residues. Variable domain in full (rest from reference TRBV5-1 and TRBJ2-3): KAGVTQTPRYLIKTRGQQVTLSCSPISGHRSVSWYQQTPGQGLQFLFEYFSETQRNKGNFPGRFSGRQFSNSRSEMNVSTLELGDSALYLCASSFMGDTQYFGPGTRLTVL.

The CDR3 reads CASSFGRLINEQFF. CDR3 DNA sequence: TGTGCCAGCAGCTTTGGAAGATTAATCAATGAGCAGTTCTTC. The chain is built from TRBV7-8 and TRBJ2-1; D gene unclear. There are 14 residues in the CDR3. Looked up from germline, CDR1 is SGHVS and CDR2 is FQNEAQ. V lost 3 bases and J 6 bases, leaving 12 bases between the germline ends. Complete variable domain (other parts from reference TRBV7-8 and TRBJ2-1): GAGVSQSPRYKVAKRGQDVALRCDPISGHVSLFWYQQALGQGPEFLTYFQNEAQLDKSGLPSDRFFAERPEGSVSTLKIQRTQQEDSAVYLCASSFGRLINEQFFGPGTRLTVL.

The chain combines TRBV19 with TRBJ2-1; tentative D call: TRBD2 (6 bases). The CDR3 has 12 amino acids. V lost 5 bases and J lost 16, with 18 bases in between. Germline values: CDR1 LNHDA, CDR2 SQIVND (reference sequence). The CDR3 region has the DNA TGTGCCAGTAGTGGAGGCGGGACTTCTGTTTTCTTC. Its protein is CASSGGGTSVFF.